A single sample gave rise to the 2 T cell receptor beta chains below, sequenced in a study of vaccination and CD4 T cells after COVID-19. Described time point: late sampling 161 to 241 days after vaccination in three convalescent patients. TCRdb used MiXCR to reprocess the PCR reads, holding one entry per CDR3 protein. The table shows about 28,000 distinct CDR3 sequences, with 51% occurring only once. Sequenced material: CD4+ T cells from blood, taken about 7 months after SARS-CoV-2 vaccination. Receptors originate from a human donor who had recovered from COVID-19.

The chain uses TRBV6-1 and TRBJ1-6; D remains unclear. The CDR3 has 16 amino acids. Germline V gene sequence: CDR1 MNHNS, CDR2 SASEGT. V gave up 2 bases and J gave up 0 bases, with 8 bases separating them. CDR3 DNA: TGTGCCAGCAGTGAACCTTTTAGCTCCTATAATTCACCCCTCCACTTT. As protein: CASSEPFSSYNSPLHF.

The chain employs TRBV7-3 and TRBJ2-3; TRBD2 matches at 13 bases. This CDR3 contains 15 residues. CDR1 is SGHTA and CDR2 is FQGTGA in the germline V gene. V lost 4 bases to trimming and J lost 6 bases; unmatched junction nucleotides: 4. The CDR3 region has the DNA TGTGCCAGCAGCTGGGGACTAGCGGGGTCGGATACGCAGTATTTT. This gives the protein CASSWGLAGSDTQYF.